Only one count was recorded for the clone carrying this TCR beta chain. Its antigen is undetermined. This entry belongs to a study of shared clonotypes between healthy human individuals. About the research overall: The cohort had two women and a few men, ages 18 to 49. There were three CD4 naive, three CD4 memory, two CD8 naive and one CD8 memory plates per donor. Study observations and caveats: The study drew on few donors, limiting represented genetic and exposure-history diversity. Sequencing depth was predicted to influence how clonotypes are shared among donors.

The table came from immunoSEQ multiplex PCR; TCRdb's copy has only in-frame clones and leaves some out. The sample has millions of clones, about 92% seen once. The germline V gene encodes CDR1 SNHLY and CDR2 FYNNEI. The CDR3 sequence is 11 residues long. Trimming cost V 4 bases and J 7 bases, with 5 bases left between them. The J gene is TRBJ2-1, the V gene TRBV2; D remains ambiguous. The sample was naive CD4+ T cells sorted from blood. Subset specified: CD45RA+ positively selected. The source is a man between 18 and 35 years old in good health. This chain's CDR3 is CASSAANEQFF. CDR3 nucleotides: TGTGCCAGCAGTGCGGCTAATGAGCAGTTCTTC.